The 21 T cell receptor beta chains presented below share a single source sample, sequenced in a study of blood T cell repertoires in COVID-19. Repertoires were generated with immunoSEQ multiplex PCR, while TCRdb's copy carries only in-frame clones and drops some. The repertoire has 90,000 to 130,000 clones, around nine tenths of them found once; the top ten carry 3% to 3.5%. Sequenced input: peripheral blood. These TCRs come from a woman aged 45-65 years with acute or convalescent COVID-19.

The chain carries TRBV2 and TRBJ2-5; 13 bases agree with TRBD2. J lost 5 bases, V lost 5 bases, and 8 bases had no gene match. Germline V gives CDR1 SNHLY, CDR2 FYNNEI. The CDR3 totals 16 residues. For the CDR3, the DNA is TGTGCCAGCAGTCCCGGGACTAGCGGGATATCGGAGACCCAGTACTTC. Translated, it gives CASSPGTSGISETQYF.

The chain has TRBV18 and TRBJ2-3, with TRBD2 identical over 7 bases. The CDR3 has 18 residues. The trim removed 0 bases at V and 3 bases at J, leaving 12 bases unmatched. Germline CDR1 is KGHSH and CDR2 is LQKENI. The CDR3 reads CASSPPTQAGVGTDTQYF. The CDR3 DNA sequence: TGTGCCAGCTCACCACCGACGCAGGCGGGAGTAGGTACAGATACGCAGTATTTT.

V and J are TRBV14 and TRBJ2-7; 7 positions match TRBD2. The CDR3 sequence is 14 residues long. Germline values: CDR1 SGHDN, CDR2 FVKESK. Germline trimming cut 6 bases from V and 2 bases from J; bases unmatched to any gene: 7. The CDR3 loop reads CASSSLAGAYEQYF. For the CDR3, the DNA is TGTGCCAGCAGTTCCCTGGCGGGAGCCTACGAGCAGTACTTC. The full variable domain, with the rest looked up from reference TRBV14 and TRBJ2-7, is EAGVTQFPSHSVIEKGQTVTLRCDPISGHDNLYWYRRVMGKEIKFLLHFVKESKQDESGMPNNRFLAERTGGTYSTLKVQPAELEDSGVYFCASSSLAGAYEQYFGPGTRLTVT.

The rearrangement uses TRBV6-5 and TRBJ2-1, with 12 bases fitting TRBD2. The CDR3 runs to 15 residues. The germline V gene has CDR1 MNHEY and CDR2 SVGAGI. V lost 6 bases to trimming and J lost 7 bases; unmatched junction nucleotides: 7. The CDR3 loop is CASRPLAGGGNEQFF. DNA for the CDR3: TGTGCCAGCAGGCCTCTAGCGGGAGGGGGGAATGAGCAGTTCTTC.

The chain couples TRBV5-1 to TRBJ2-5; 9 bases align to TRBD1. The trim removed 5 bases at V and 0 bases at J, leaving 8 bases unmatched. CDR3 size: 16 residues. CDR1 and CDR2 (germline): SGHRS, YFSETQ. The CDR3 here is CASRWTGDRDQETQYF. CDR3 coding DNA: TGCGCCAGCAGGTGGACAGGGGATAGGGACCAAGAGACCCAGTACTTC.

This chain joins TRBV5-8 and TRBJ1-5, with a tentative D call TRBD1 (6 bases). Germline loops: CDR1 SGHTS, CDR2 YDEGEE. V shed 4 bases and J shed 4 bases, with 15 bases lying between them. The CDR3 has 15 amino acids. The CDR3 sequence: CASSLGTKENQPQHF. As DNA, the CDR3 is TGTGCCAGCAGCCTTGGGACAAAAGAAAATCAGCCCCAGCATTTT.

This sequence joins TRBV15 and TRBJ2-3, with D possibly TRBD2 on 6 matching bases. The CDR3 runs to 19 residues. The V gene lost 1 base and the J gene lost 1 base, with 21 bases spanning the gap. Germline V gives CDR1 LNHNV, CDR2 YYDKDF (reference sequence). The CDR3 spells CATSRGPSGSSGGTDTQYF. For the CDR3, the DNA is TGTGCCACCAGCAGAGGCCCTTCAGGTAGTAGCGGTGGCACAGATACGCAGTATTTT.

V is TRBV5-1 and J is TRBJ2-2; 10 nucleotides line up with TRBD2. There are 16 residues in the CDR3. The V and J ends lost 4 bases and 1 base, in that order; junction bases with no gene match: 4. CDR1 SGHRS and CDR2 YFSETQ come from the germline V gene. The CDR3 DNA sequence: TGCGCCAGCAGCACTCGGACTAGCGGGAACACCGGGGAGCTGTTTTTT. This gives the protein CASSTRTSGNTGELFF.

The chain links TRBV9 to TRBJ1-4, with D perhaps matching TRBD1 (5 bases). V lost 4 bases and J lost 8, with 18 bases in between. CDR1 and CDR2 (germline): SGDLS, YYNGEE. The CDR3 is 15 amino acids. The CDR3 loop reads CASSPRGQGGEKLFF. CDR3 DNA sequence: TGTGCCAGCAGCCCCCGTGGGCAGGGCGGCGAAAAACTGTTTTTT.

The chain has TRBV7-9 and TRBJ2-5; 7 positions match TRBD1. Germline V lookup: CDR1 SEHNR, CDR2 FQNEAQ (reference sequence). This CDR3 region has 13 residues. Trimming cost V 2 bases and J 5 bases; bases outside gene matches: 2. In DNA, the CDR3 is TGTGCCAGCAGCTTAAGCAGGGGGGAGACCCAGTACTTC. Translating it yields CASSLSRGETQYF.

This rearrangement joins TRBV11-2 to TRBJ1-2; TRBD1 matches at 9 bases. J lost 3 bases, V lost 5 bases, and 1 base had no gene match. The CDR3 consists of 13 residues. Germline lookup yields CDR1 SGHAT and CDR2 FQNNGV. The CDR3 DNA is TGTGCCAGCAGCCGGGACAGGGACTATGGCTACACCTTC. Encoded protein: CASSRDRDYGYTF.

The genes are TRBV5-1 and TRBJ1-2; possible D gene TRBD1, 6 bases. The germline V and J ends were trimmed by 4 bases and 3 bases, with 19 bases remaining between them. The CDR3 is 16 amino acids. From germline, CDR1 is SGHRS and CDR2 YFSETQ. The CDR3 sequence: CASSAAPRTEDYGYTF. As DNA, the CDR3 is TGCGCCAGCAGCGCAGCCCCCAGGACAGAAGACTATGGCTACACCTTC.

This chain uses TRBV7-2 with TRBJ2-1, with TRBD2 matching over 8 bases. The CDR3 covers 13 residues. Germline values: CDR1 SGHTA, CDR2 FQGNSA. V trimming: 5 bases; J trimming: 9 bases; junction bases outside the gene matches: 6. The CDR3 is CASSLQRELEQFF. For the CDR3, the DNA is TGTGCCAGCAGCCTCCAGCGGGAGCTTGAGCAGTTCTTC.

V usage is TRBV28 and J usage is TRBJ2-7, with a possible D match to TRBD2 (6 bases). The CDR3 has 14 residues. Trimming took off 6 bases at V and 5 bases at J, with 17 bases between the two ends. Per germline, CDR1 MDHEN and CDR2 SYDVKM. This CDR3 is CASRPAGEENEQYF. CDR3 nucleotide sequence: TGTGCCAGCAGACCCGCCGGGGAGGAAAACGAGCAGTACTTC. Variable domain in full (rest from reference TRBV28 and TRBJ2-7): DVKVTQSSRYLVKRTGEKVFLECVQDMDHENMFWYRQDPGLGLRLIYFSYDVKMKEKGDIPEGYSVSREKKERFSLILESASTNQTSMYLCASRPAGEENEQYFGPGTRLTVT.

V usage is TRBV7-8 and J usage is TRBJ2-7; D unresolved. Germline lookup yields CDR1 SGHVS and CDR2 FQNEAQ. V was trimmed by 5 bases and J by 1 base, leaving 21 bases between them. This CDR3 is 17 amino acids long. For the CDR3, the DNA is TGTGCCAGCAGCCCTCGGTGGTCGTCCCTCGATTCCTACGAGCAGTACTTC. It encodes CASSPRWSSLDSYEQYF.

The J gene is TRBJ1-4, the V gene TRBV7-9; TRBD1 is a possible D gene (5 bases). V was trimmed by 0 bases and J by 8 bases, leaving 7 bases between them. The CDR3 sequence is 13 residues long. Per germline, CDR1 SEHNR and CDR2 FQNEAQ (reference sequence). The CDR3 loop reads CASSLATVEKLFF. The CDR3 bases are TGTGCCAGCAGCTTAGCGACAGTCGAAAAACTGTTTTTT.

Regarding this clone: One end of the junction varies from germline; a read error may be responsible. This rearrangement joins TRBV6-5 to TRBJ2-7; TRBD2 agrees at 10 bases. CDR3 size: 15 residues. Germline V lookup: CDR1 MNHEY, CDR2 SVGAGI. The CDR3: CASRPAGGLSNEQYF. As DNA, the CDR3 is TGTGCCAGCAGGCCAGCGGGAGGGCTCTCCAACGAGCAGTACTTC.

The J gene is TRBJ2-2, the V gene TRBV5-5; D is perhaps TRBD2 (6 bases). The germline gives CDR1 SGHKS, CDR2 YYEKEE (reference sequence). The CDR3 length is 17 residues. V shed 0 bases and J shed 6 bases, with 18 bases lying between them. DNA for the CDR3: TGTGCCAGCAGCTTGGCACACACCGGGGGAGAGGCCGGGGAGCTGTTTTTT. This encodes CASSLAHTGGEAGELFF.

This rearrangement joins TRBV2 to TRBJ1-1; D remains unclear. The V end was cut by 2 bases, the J end by 5 bases, with 9 bases between. The CDR3 has 13 residues. Per germline, CDR1 SNHLY and CDR2 FYNNEI. CDR3 bases: TGTGCCAGCAGTGAAACGGGAGGAACTGAAGCTTTCTTT. Encoded protein: CASSETGGTEAFF.

The V gene is TRBV11-2, the J gene TRBJ1-5; 8 bases are shared with TRBD1. The CDR3 is 14 amino acids. The V segment lost 5 bases and the J segment 6 bases; nucleotides outside the gene matches: 6. CDR1 and CDR2 (germline): SGHAT, FQNNGV. The CDR3 loop reads CASSKQGGVQPQHF. In DNA form, the CDR3 reads TGTGCCAGCAGCAAACAGGGGGGAGTTCAGCCCCAGCATTTT.

This sequence joins TRBV3-1 (or the pseudogene TRBV3-2) and TRBJ2-1; D might be TRBD2 (5 bases). Trimming shortened V by 1 base and J by 12 bases, and 19 bases separated the two germline ends. The germline gives CDR1 LGHDT, CDR2 YNNKEL (reference sequence). The CDR3 has 15 residues. The CDR3, as DNA: TGTGCCAGCAGCCAAGTAAGAGCGGCCGTCGGTGCGCAGTTCTTC. Its translation is CASSQVRAAVGAQFF.